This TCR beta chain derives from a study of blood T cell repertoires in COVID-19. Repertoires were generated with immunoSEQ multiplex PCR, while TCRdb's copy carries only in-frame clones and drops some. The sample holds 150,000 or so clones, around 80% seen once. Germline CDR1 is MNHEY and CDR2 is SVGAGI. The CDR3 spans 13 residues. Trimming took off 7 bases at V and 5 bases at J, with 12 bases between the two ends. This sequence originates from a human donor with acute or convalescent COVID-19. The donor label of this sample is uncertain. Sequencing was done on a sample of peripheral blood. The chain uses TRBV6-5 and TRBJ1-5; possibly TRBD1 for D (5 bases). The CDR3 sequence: CASKAGLHQPQHF. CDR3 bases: TGTGCCAGCAAGGCAGGGTTACATCAGCCCCAGCATTTT.